The T cell receptor beta chain described here comes from a study of cytomegalovirus exposure and HLA in healthy donors. These donors, healthy bone marrow donors, were studied. There are 16 residues in the CDR3. The V gene end was trimmed by 6 bases and the J gene end by 9 bases; junction bases not matched to a gene: 13. CDR1 and CDR2 (germline): MNHEY, SMNVEV (reference sequence). 13 Jbeta primers and 60 Vbeta primers were used for the PCR. Under the authors' procedure: About 9.9 million of the 80 million or so unique TCR beta chains counted in a later analysis were shared. The protocol was immunoSEQ multiplex PCR, while the TCRdb copy is restricted to in-frame clones and leaves out a portion. From that table come the V and J calls and clone size; the DNA was used to work out D and trimming. The sample shows tens of thousands of clones, 76% of them seen only once. As for this clone: Antigen: not known.

The study, taken as a whole, reports: There were some public TCRs occurring in many donors, but most TCR sequences were rare.

The sequence was collected from a male donor in good health and CMV-seronegative. The specimen was PBMCs. The rearrangement links TRBV27 to TRBJ1-6, with 8 bases matching TRBD1. CDR3 sequence reads: CASRQMAGGLGSPLHF. The CDR3, as DNA: TGTGCCAGCAGGCAGATGGCAGGGGGCTTAGGTTCACCCCTCCACTTT.